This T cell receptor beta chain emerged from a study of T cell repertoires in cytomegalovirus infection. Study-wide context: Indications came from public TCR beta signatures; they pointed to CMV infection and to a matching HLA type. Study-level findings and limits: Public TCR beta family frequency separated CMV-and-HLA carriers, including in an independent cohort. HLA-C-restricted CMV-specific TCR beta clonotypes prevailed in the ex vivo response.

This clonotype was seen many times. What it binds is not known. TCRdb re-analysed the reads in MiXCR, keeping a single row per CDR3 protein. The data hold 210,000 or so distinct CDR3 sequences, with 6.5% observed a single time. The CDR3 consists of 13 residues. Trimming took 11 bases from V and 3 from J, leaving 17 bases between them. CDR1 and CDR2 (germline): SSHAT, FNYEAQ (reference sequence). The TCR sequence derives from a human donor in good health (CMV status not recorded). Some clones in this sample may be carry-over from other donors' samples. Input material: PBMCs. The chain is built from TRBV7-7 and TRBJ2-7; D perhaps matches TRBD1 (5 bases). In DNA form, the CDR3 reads TGTGCCGGCCGTACAGGCAGATTCTACGAGCAGTACTTC. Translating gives CAGRTGRFYEQYF.